This TCR beta chain came from a study of blood T cell repertoires in COVID-19. About the study: There were acute and convalescent COVID-19 samples, and they came from the United States, Italy and Spain.

V shed 7 bases, J shed 7 bases, and the junction held 17 bases outside the gene matches. The V gene's germline CDR1 is SGHAT and CDR2 FQNNGV. The CDR3 runs 17 residues. This clone was recorded once. Profiling relied on immunoSEQ multiplex PCR, and the TCRdb table lists in-frame clones only, not all of them. The sample includes roughly 80,000 clones, approximately 93% seen only once; the top ten take 2.6%. This TCR derives from a man aged 45-65 years with COVID-19, enrolled during active disease. The chain carries TRBV11-2 and TRBJ2-5; the match to TRBD2 covers 11 bases. Sequencing used peripheral blood. CDR3 bases: TGTGCCAGCACTAATATTTTGGGACTAGCGGCTAGTGGGACCCAGTACTTC. Protein sequence: CASTNILGLAASGTQYF.